The rows below give T cell receptor beta chains drawn from one sample of a study of molecular identifiers for immune sequencing clone quantification. TCRdb fed the PCR reads into MiXCR, producing one record per CDR3 protein. This table holds some 320,000 distinct CDR3 sequences, roughly 24% found once. What was sequenced was naive CD8+ T cells from blood, with Jurkat cell RNA spiked in. The receptors originated from a human donor in good health. Some libraries in this study had Jurkat cell RNA spiked in. The CDR3 runs from the conserved cysteine through the conserved F or W. D genes are given only for firm matches. The listing skips clone size in some rows; elsewhere it reads once, few, many or a size class.

TRBV29-1	TRBD2	TRBJ2-7	13	many	TGCAGCGTTGGTGGCGGGGGGATCCACGAGCAGTACTTC	CSVGGGGIHEQYF
TRBV27	.	TRBJ2-4	16	.	TGTGCCAGCAGTCCATGGGACGTGCGGACCAAAAACATTCAGTACTTC	CASSPWDVRTKNIQYF
TRBV20-1	TRBD1	TRBJ2-3	14	few	TGCAGTGCGAATCCGGGACAGGGGGCAGATACGCAGTATTTT	CSANPGQGADTQYF
TRBV7-9	.	TRBJ2-3	12	few	TGTGCCAGCAGCCAACCCACATATACGCAGTATTTT	CASSQPTYTQYF
TRBV7-2	.	TRBJ2-1	14	few	TGTGCCAGCAGCTTAGGCCCCTTGAGCAATGAGCAGTTCTTC	CASSLGPLSNEQFF
TRBV4-3	.	TRBJ2-7	17	.	TGCGCCAGCAGCCAAGATGGGCTAGCGACCTCAATAGAGCCCCAGTACTTC	CASSQDGLATSIEPQYF
TRBV7-9	.	TRBJ2-7	13	many	TGTGCCAGCAGCCAAGGGGCCTCCTACGAGCAGTACTTC	CASSQGASYEQYF
TRBV20-1	TRBD2	TRBJ2-7	15	few	TGCAGTGCTAGAGATGGACTAGCGGGCCTCTACGAGCAGTACTTC	CSARDGLAGLYEQYF
TRBV12-3/TRBV12-4	.	TRBJ2-4	15	.	TGTGCCAGCAGGACTACCGGGACGGAGGGGTGGATTCAGTACTTC	CASRTTGTEGWIQYF
TRBV6-5	.	TRBJ1-1	14	few	TGTGCCAGCAGTTACTCGGACTGGGGCACTGAAGCTTTCTTT	CASSYSDWGTEAFF
TRBV7-9	.	TRBJ2-1	17	.	TGTGCCAGCAGCTTAGTTGTGGTTAGCGGTAGATACAATGAGCAGTTCTTC	CASSLVVVSGRYNEQFF
TRBV14	.	TRBJ1-1	15	many	TGTGCCAGCAGCCAAGCCTCCCCGATGAACACTGAAGCTTTCTTT	CASSQASPMNTEAFF
TRBV29-1	TRBD1	TRBJ1-1	15	many	TGCAGCGTGTCAACTGGGACAGGGGGTTTTGCTGAAGCTTTCTTT	CSVSTGTGGFAEAFF
TRBV27	TRBD1	TRBJ2-6	17	.	TGTGCCAGCAGCTGGGACAGCCTAGCCTCTGGGGCCAACGTCCTGACTTTC	CASSWDSLASGANVLTF
TRBV6-6	.	TRBJ2-1	14	.	TGTGCCAGCAGTTCCCATCCCACCTACAATGAGCAGTTCTTC	CASSSHPTYNEQFF
TRBV20-1	TRBD2	TRBJ2-3	15	many	TGCAGTGCTAGATTGGGACTAGCCGGGGCAGATACGCAGTATTTT	CSARLGLAGADTQYF
TRBV7-8	TRBD2	TRBJ2-3	16	few	TGTGCCAGCAGCTTATCCGGGACTAGCGGGTCAGATACGCAGTATTTT	CASSLSGTSGSDTQYF
TRBV28	.	TRBJ1-1	14	many	TGTGCCAGCAGTGTGACAGTGATGAACACTGAAGCTTTCTTT	CASSVTVMNTEAFF
TRBV27	TRBD2	TRBJ2-1	13	many	TGTGCCAGCAGTTTCCAGGGAGGGTCTGAGCAGTTCTTC	CASSFQGGSEQFF
TRBV24-1	TRBD1	TRBJ2-2	14	.	TGTGCCACCAGTGGGGACAGTTGCACCGGGGAGCTGTTTTTT	CATSGDSCTGELFF
TRBV4-1	TRBD1	TRBJ1-4	19	few	TGCGCCAGCAGCCAAGAAATCTCCCTGAACAGGGGGCAGGGGGAAAAACTGTTTTTT	CASSQEISLNRGQGEKLFF
TRBV27	TRBD1	TRBJ2-7	15	.	TGTGCCAGCAGTTTAGGGGCAGGGGGTACCTACGTGCAGTACTTC	CASSLGAGGTYVQYF
TRBV9	.	TRBJ2-6	15	.	TGTGCCAGCAGCGAGGGGAAGACCGGGGCCAACGTCCTGACTTTC	CASSEGKTGANVLTF
TRBV19	TRBD2	TRBJ2-1	15	once	TGTGCCAGTAGTCACGGGACTAGCGGACACAGTGAGCAGTTCTTC	CASSHGTSGHSEQFF
TRBV5-6	TRBD1	TRBJ1-4	14	.	TGTGCCAGCAGCTTCGGGACAGGGTTTGAAAAACTGTTTTTT	CASSFGTGFEKLFF
TRBV15	TRBD2	TRBJ2-7	15	.	TGTGCCACCAGCAAGACTAGCGGGCCCTCCTACGAGCAGTACTTC	CATSKTSGPSYEQYF
TRBV27	.	TRBJ1-2	13	few	TGTGCCAGCAGGCTCGGACATTCCTATGGCTACACCTTC	CASRLGHSYGYTF
TRBV6-2/TRBV6-3	TRBD1	TRBJ2-7	14	.	TGTGCCAGCAGACCGACAGGGATTCTCCACGAGCAGTACTTC	CASRPTGILHEQYF
TRBV18	TRBD1	TRBJ2-3	16	.	TGTGCCAGCTCACGGGAGGACAGGGCCACTACAGATACGCAGTATTTT	CASSREDRATTDTQYF
TRBV7-9	.	TRBJ2-7	13	few	TGTGCCAGCAGCTCGGACATGAGCTACGAGCAGTACTTC	CASSSDMSYEQYF
TRBV5-5	.	TRBJ1-2	15	many	TGTGCCAGCAGCTTGGATAGGGTTTCCTATGATGGCTACACCTTC	CASSLDRVSYDGYTF
TRBV30	.	TRBJ2-7	15	.	TGTGCCTGGAGTGTAGGCGTGGGACCAACCTACGAGCAGTACTTC	CAWSVGVGPTYEQYF
TRBV5-8	TRBD1	TRBJ1-4	15	few	TGTGCCAGCAGCTTGGAGGCGACAGGGAGTGAAAAACTGTTTTTT	CASSLEATGSEKLFF
TRBV7-9	.	TRBJ1-3	12	many	TGTGCCAGCAGCTTATATCCGGACACCATATATTTT	CASSLYPDTIYF
TRBV30	.	TRBJ2-2	13	.	TGTGCCTGCCAGGCCACAAACACCGGGGAGCTGTTTTTT	CACQATNTGELFF
TRBV5-1	.	TRBJ2-3	16	.	TGCGCCAGCAGCTTGGGGCAGGGAAGGGTTAAAGATACGCAGTATTTT	CASSLGQGRVKDTQYF
TRBV29-1	.	TRBJ1-2	15	.	TGCAGCTCCGAAAATCTGGAAAATCCTAACTATGGCTACACCTTC	CSSENLENPNYGYTF
TRBV11-2	TRBD2	TRBJ2-1	13	.	TGTGCCAGCGGCGGGAGGCTGCGGGATGAGCAGTTCTTC	CASGGRLRDEQFF
TRBV7-9	TRBD1	TRBJ2-3	15	few	TGTGCCAGCAACTCCGGGACAGACAAACCAGATACGCAGTATTTT	CASNSGTDKPDTQYF
TRBV7-9	TRBD2	TRBJ2-5	14	.	TGTGCCAGCAGCTCAACTAGCGGGGGTATTGACCAGTACTTC	CASSSTSGGIDQYF
TRBV28	TRBD1	TRBJ2-7	14	.	TGTGCCAGCAGTCCGGACAGGCTTATGGACGAGCAGTACTTC	CASSPDRLMDEQYF
TRBV20-1	.	TRBJ2-5	13	.	TGCAGTGCAACCCCAGGGTTCCAAGAGACCCAGTACTTC	CSATPGFQETQYF
TRBV6-2/TRBV6-3	TRBD1	TRBJ2-5	16	.	TGTGCCACCATACAATGGGGGGACAGGGGTGCCGAGACCCAGTACTTC	CATIQWGDRGAETQYF
TRBV19	TRBD2	TRBJ2-5	16	.	TGTGCCAGTAGTATGGTCCTAGCGGGGCTTCAAGAGACCCAGTACTTC	CASSMVLAGLQETQYF
TRBV30	.	TRBJ2-5	13	few	TGTGCCTGGGGCCCAGGGGCTGGAGAGACCCAGTACTTC	CAWGPGAGETQYF
TRBV5-1	TRBD1	TRBJ1-1	12	many	TGCGCCAGCCGGAACAGGGGGACTGAAGCTTTCTTT	CASRNRGTEAFF
TRBV29-1	.	TRBJ2-2	12	many	TGCAGCGTTGGTAGGGACACCGGGGAGCTGTTTTTT	CSVGRDTGELFF
TRBV7-2	.	TRBJ2-4	14	many	TGTGCCAGCAGCTTAAGCCGGGGCAAAAACATTCAGTACTTC	CASSLSRGKNIQYF
TRBV7-8	TRBD1	TRBJ1-4	16	few	TGTGCCAGCAGCTTAGTTACAGGGGCGTATAATGAAAAACTGTTTTTT	CASSLVTGAYNEKLFF
TRBV5-6	.	TRBJ2-1	14	.	TGTGCCAGCAGCCCTGAGCGGAACTACAATGAGCAGTTCTTC	CASSPERNYNEQFF
TRBV7-9	.	TRBJ2-2	15	.	TGTGCCAGCACTCCGGGCCGGGGGGCTTCCGGGGAGCTGTTTTTT	CASTPGRGASGELFF
TRBV20-1	.	TRBJ2-3	16	.	TGCAGTGCTAGGCCGCAGGGGATCGGTAGCACAGATACGCAGTATTTT	CSARPQGIGSTDTQYF
TRBV4-1	TRBD2	TRBJ2-1	16	.	TGCGCCAGCAGCCAAGAACCGGGACTAGAATTCAATGAGCAGTTCTTC	CASSQEPGLEFNEQFF
TRBV27	.	TRBJ1-5	12	many	TGTGCCAGCAGTGAGATAAATCAGCCCCAGCATTTT	CASSEINQPQHF
TRBV27	.	TRBJ2-3	13	few	TGTGCCAGCAGCCCCAGCGGAGTTCATACGCAGTATTTT	CASSPSGVHTQYF
TRBV11-2	.	TRBJ1-6	14	.	TGTGCCAGCAGCCTGACGCCTTATAATTCACCCCTCCACTTT	CASSLTPYNSPLHF